One T cell receptor (beta chain) is described in this entry. Per germline, CDR1 MNHEY and CDR2 SMNVEV (reference sequence). V trimming: 6 bases; J trimming: 4 bases; junction bases outside the gene matches: 17. The CDR3 totals 19 residues. Original methodology: Amplification with reference gene primers provided the estimates of nucleated cell counts. The data were produced by immunoSEQ multiplex PCR, yet TCRdb's version contains in-frame clones alone and is incomplete. The V and J calls and the clone size are those of that table, but D and trimming were determined from the DNA. Of 250,000 to 300,000 clones listed, more than 75% are singletons. This sample is part of a study of blood T cell repertoires in COVID-19. As for the study in general: Samples taken during acute and convalescent COVID-19 were collected in the United States, Italy and Spain. T cells, B-cell-depleted T cells, or PBMCs provided the cDNA or gDNA that served as material.

This receptor was taken from a man between 18 and 35 years old who had recovered from COVID-19. Material: PBMCs or T cells enriched from blood (not recorded which). This chain joins TRBV27 and TRBJ1-6, with TRBD1 matching 8 bases. In DNA form, the CDR3 reads TGTGCCAGCAGGCCCGTCCCCCCAGGGGGCGTTGAATATAATTCACCCCTCCACTTT. Protein: CASRPVPPGGVEYNSPLHF.